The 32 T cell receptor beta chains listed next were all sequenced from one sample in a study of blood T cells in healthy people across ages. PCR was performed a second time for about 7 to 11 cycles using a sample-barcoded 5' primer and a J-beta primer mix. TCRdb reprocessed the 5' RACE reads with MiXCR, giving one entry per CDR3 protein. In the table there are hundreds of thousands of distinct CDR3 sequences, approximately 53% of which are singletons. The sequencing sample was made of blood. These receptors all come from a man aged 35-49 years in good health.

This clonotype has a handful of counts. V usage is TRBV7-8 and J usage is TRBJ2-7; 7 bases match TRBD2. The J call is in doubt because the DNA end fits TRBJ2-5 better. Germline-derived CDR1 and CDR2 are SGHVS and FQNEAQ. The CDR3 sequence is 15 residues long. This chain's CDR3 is CASSLEGSGWETQYF. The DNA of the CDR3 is TGTGCCAGCAGCTTAGAGGGTAGCGGGTGGGAGACCCAGTACTTC.

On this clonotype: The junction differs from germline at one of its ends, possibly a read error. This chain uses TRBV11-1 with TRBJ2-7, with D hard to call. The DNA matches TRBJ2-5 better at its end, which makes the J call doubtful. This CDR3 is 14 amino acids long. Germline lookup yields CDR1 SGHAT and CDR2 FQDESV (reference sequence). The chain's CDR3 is CDSSQKGIQETQYF. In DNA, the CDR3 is TGTGACAGCAGCCAAAAGGGAATTCAAGAGACCCAGTACTTC.

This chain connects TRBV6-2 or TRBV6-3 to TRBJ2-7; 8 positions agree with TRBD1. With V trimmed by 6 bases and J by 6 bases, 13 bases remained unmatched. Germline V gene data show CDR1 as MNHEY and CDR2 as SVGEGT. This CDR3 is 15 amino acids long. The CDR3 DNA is TGTGCCAGCAGCAAGGACAGGGCCTTCTATTCCGAGCAGTACTTC. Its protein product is CASSKDRAFYSEQYF.

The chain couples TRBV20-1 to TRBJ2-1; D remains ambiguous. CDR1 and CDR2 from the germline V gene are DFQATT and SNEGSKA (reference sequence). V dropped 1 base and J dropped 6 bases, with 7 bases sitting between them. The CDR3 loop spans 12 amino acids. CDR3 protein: CSARAPSNEQFF. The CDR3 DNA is TGCAGTGCTAGAGCCCCCAGCAATGAGCAGTTCTTC.

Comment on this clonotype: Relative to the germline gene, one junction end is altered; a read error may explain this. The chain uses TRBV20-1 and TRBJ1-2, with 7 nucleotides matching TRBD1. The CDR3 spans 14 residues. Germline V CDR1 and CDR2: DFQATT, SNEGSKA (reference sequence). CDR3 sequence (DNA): TGCAGTGCCCCAGGGGGGCCCCGAGCGGCTGGCTACATCTTC. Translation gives CSAPGGPRAAGYIF.

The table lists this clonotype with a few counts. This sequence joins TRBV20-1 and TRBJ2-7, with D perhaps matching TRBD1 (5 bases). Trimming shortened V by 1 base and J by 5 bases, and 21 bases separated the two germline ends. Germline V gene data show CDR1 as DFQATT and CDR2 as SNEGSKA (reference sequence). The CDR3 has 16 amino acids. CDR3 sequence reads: CSARVSGASPRNEQYF. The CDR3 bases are TGCAGTGCTAGAGTCTCTGGGGCGTCTCCTAGGAACGAGCAGTACTTC.

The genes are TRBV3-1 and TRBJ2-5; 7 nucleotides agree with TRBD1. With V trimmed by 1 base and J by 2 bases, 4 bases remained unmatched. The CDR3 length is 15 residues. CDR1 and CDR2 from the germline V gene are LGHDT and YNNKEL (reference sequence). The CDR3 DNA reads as TGTGCCAGCAGCCAAGGAGGGACAGAGCAAGAGACCCAGTACTTC. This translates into CASSQGGTEQETQYF.

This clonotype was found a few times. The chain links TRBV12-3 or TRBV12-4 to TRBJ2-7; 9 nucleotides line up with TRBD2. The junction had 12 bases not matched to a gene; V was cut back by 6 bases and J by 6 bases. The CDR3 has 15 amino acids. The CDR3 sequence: CASSRGVAGASEQYF. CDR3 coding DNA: TGTGCCAGCAGCCGAGGAGTAGCGGGGGCCTCCGAGCAGTACTTC.

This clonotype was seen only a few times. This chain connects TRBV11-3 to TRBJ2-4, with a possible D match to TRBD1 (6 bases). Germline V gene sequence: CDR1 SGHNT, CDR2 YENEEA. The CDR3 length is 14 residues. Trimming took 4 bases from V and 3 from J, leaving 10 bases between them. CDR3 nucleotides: TGTGCCAGCAGCTCCGGACAGTACAAAAACATTCAGTACTTC. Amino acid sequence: CASSSGQYKNIQYF. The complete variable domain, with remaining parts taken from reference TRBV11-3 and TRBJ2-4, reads EAGVVQSPRYKIIEKKQPVAFWCNPISGHNTLYWYLQNLGQGPELLIRYENEEAVDDSQLPKDRFSAERLKGVDSTLKIQPAELGDSAVYLCASSSGQYKNIQYFGAGTRLSVL.

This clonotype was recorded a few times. The CDR3 nucleotides read TGTGCCAGCCAAGACAGACGAACAAAAGAGACCCAGTACTTC. Its protein is CASQDRRTKETQYF. This chain links TRBV28 with TRBJ2-7; TRBD1 might be the D (5 bases). The assigned J gene may be wrong: the sequence end matches TRBJ2-5 better. Germline lookup yields CDR1 MDHEN and CDR2 SYDVKM. This CDR3 spans 14 amino acids.

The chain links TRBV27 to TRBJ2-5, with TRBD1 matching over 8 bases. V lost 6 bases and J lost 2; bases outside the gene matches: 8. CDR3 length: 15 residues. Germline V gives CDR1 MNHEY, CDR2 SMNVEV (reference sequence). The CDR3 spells CASSVGQGIQETQYF. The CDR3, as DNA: TGTGCCAGCAGCGTTGGACAGGGTATACAAGAGACCCAGTACTTC.

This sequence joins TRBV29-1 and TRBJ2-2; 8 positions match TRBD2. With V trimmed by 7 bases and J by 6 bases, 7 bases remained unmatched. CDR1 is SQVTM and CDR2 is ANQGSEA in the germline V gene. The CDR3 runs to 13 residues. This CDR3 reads CSAGTSSSGELFF. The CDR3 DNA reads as TGCAGCGCCGGGACTAGTTCTTCCGGGGAGCTGTTTTTT.

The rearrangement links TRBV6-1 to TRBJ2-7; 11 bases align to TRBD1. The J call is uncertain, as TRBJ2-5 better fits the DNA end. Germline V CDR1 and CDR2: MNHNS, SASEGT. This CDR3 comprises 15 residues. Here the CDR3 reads CASSTRTGGWETQYF. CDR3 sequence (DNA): TGTGCCAGCAGCACAAGGACAGGGGGCTGGGAGACCCAGTACTTC.

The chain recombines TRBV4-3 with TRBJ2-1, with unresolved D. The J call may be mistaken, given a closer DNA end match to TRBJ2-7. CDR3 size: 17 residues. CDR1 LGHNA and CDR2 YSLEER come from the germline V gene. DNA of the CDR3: TGCGCCAGCAGCCAAGAAAGTGTGAGTCTTTCCTACAATGAGCAGTACTTC. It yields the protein CASSQESVSLSYNEQYF.

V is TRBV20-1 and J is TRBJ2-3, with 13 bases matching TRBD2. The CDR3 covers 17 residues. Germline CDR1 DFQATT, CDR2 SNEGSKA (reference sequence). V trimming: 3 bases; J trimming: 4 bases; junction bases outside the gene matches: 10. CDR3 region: CSASRLAGGEAADTQYF. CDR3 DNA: TGCAGTGCTAGCCGACTAGCGGGGGGCGAAGCAGCAGATACGCAGTATTTT.

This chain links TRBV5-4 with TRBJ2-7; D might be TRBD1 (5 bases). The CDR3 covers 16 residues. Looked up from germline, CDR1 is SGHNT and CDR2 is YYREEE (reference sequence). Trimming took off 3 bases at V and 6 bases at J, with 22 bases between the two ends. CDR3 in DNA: TGTGCCAGCAGCTCGGTCAGGGATATAAGGCCGGGCGAGCAGTACTTC. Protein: CASSSVRDIRPGEQYF.

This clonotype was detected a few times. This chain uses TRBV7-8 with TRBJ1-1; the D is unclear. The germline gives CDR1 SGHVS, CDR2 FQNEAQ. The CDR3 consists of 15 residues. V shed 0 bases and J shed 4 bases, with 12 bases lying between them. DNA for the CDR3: TGTGCCAGCAGCTTAGCGATCAGAGGGAGCACTGAAGCTTTCTTT. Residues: CASSLAIRGSTEAFF.

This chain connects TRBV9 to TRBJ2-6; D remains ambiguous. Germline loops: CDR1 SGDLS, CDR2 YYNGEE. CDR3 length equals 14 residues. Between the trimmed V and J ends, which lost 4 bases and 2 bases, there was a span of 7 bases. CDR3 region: CASSTTAGANVLTF. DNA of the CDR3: TGTGCCAGCAGCACTACCGCTGGGGCCAACGTCCTGACTTTC.

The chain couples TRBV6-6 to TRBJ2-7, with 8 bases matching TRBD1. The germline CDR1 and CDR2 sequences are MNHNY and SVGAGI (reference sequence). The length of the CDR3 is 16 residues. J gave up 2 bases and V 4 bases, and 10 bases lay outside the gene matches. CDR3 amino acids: CASSSTDRGAPYEQYF. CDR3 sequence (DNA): TGTGCCAGCAGTTCCACCGACAGGGGAGCCCCCTACGAGCAGTACTTC.

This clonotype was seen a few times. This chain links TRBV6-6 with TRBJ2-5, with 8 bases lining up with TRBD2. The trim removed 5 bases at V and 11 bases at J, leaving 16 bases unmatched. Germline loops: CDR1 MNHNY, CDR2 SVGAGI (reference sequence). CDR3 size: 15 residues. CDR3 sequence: CASSPPSGLSQGQYF. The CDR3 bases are TGTGCCAGCAGTCCGCCTAGCGGGCTCTCTCAGGGGCAGTACTTC.

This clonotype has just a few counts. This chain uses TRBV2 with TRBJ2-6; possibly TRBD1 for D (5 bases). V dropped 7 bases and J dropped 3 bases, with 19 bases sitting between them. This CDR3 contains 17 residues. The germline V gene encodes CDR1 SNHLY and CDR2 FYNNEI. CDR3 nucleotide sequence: TGTGCCAGCACCCGAGGCAGGGTAGGGGATGGGGCCAACGTCCTGACTTTC. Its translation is CASTRGRVGDGANVLTF.

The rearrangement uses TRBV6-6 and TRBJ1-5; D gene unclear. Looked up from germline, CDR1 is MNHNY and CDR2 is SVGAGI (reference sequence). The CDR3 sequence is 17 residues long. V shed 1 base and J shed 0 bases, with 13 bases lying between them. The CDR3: CASSYLSGHNSNQPQHF. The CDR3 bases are TGTGCCAGCAGTTACTTAAGTGGGCACAATAGCAATCAGCCCCAGCATTTT.

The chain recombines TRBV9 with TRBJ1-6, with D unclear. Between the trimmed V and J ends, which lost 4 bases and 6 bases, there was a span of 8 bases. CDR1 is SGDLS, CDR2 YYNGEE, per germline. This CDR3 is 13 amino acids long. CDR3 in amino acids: CASSPEGNSPLHF. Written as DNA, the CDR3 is TGTGCCAGCAGCCCCGAGGGTAATTCACCCCTCCACTTT.

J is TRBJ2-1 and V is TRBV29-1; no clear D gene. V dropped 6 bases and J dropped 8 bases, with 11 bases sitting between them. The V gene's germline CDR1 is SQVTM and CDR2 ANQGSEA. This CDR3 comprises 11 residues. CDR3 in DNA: TGCAGCGTCCCACCCCGTCATGAGCAGTTCTTC. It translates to CSVPPRHEQFF.

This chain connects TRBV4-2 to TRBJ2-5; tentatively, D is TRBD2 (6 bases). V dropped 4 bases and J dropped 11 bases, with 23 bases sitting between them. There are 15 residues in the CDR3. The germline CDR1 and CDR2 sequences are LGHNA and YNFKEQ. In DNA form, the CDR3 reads TGTGCCAGCAGCCCGGGGGTCCAGAGAAGGTGGGAGCAGTACTTC. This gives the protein CASSPGVQRRWEQYF.

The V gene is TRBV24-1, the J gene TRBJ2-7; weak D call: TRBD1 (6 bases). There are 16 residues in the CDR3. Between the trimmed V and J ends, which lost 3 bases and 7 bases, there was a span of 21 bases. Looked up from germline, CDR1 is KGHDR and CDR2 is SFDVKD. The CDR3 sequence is CATSDTTGSVVDEQYF. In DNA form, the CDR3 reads TGTGCCACCAGTGATACTACAGGGTCCGTGGTCGATGAGCAGTACTTC.

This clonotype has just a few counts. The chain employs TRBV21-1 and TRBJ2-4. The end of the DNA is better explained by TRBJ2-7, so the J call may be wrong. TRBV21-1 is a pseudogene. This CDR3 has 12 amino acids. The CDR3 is CASSNWLYEQYF. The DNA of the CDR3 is TGTGCCAGCAGCAATTGGCTGTACGAGCAGTACTTC.

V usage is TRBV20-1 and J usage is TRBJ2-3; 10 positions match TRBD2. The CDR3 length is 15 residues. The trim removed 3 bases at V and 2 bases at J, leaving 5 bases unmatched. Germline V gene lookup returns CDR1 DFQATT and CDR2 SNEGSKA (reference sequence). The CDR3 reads CSASASGGNTDTQYF. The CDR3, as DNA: TGCAGTGCTAGCGCTAGCGGGGGAAACACAGATACGCAGTATTTT.

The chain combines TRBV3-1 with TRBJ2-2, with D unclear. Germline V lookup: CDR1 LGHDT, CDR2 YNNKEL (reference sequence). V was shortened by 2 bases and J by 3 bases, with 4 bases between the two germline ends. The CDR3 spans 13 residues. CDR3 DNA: TGTGCCAGCAGCCAAAGCTACACCGGGGAGCTGTTTTTT. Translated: CASSQSYTGELFF.

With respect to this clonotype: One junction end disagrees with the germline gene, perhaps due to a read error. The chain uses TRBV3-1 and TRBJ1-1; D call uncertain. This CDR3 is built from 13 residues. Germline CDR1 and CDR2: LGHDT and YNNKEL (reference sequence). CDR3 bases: TGTGCCAGCAGCCAGGGCCTAATGACTGAGGCTTTCTTT. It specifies CASSQGLMTEAFF.

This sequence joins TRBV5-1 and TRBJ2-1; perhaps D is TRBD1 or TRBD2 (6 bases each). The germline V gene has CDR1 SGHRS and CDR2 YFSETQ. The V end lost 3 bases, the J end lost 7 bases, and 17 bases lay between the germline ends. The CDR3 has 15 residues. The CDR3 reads CASSSGAGWGNEQFF. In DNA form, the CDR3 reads TGCGCCAGCAGCTCGGGGGCAGGTTGGGGGAATGAGCAGTTCTTC. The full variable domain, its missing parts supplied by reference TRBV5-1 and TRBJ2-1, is KAGVTQTPRYLIKTRGQQVTLSCSPISGHRSVSWYQQTPGQGLQFLFEYFSETQRNKGNFPGRFSGRQFSNSRSEMNVSTLELGDSALYLCASSSGAGWGNEQFFGPGTRLTVL.

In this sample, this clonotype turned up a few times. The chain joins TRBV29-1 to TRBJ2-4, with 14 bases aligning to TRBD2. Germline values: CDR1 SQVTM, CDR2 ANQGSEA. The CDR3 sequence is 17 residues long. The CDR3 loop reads CSATGTSGSLAKNIQYF. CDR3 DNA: TGCAGTGCGACCGGGACTAGCGGGAGTTTGGCCAAAAACATTCAGTACTTC.